This entry describes one T cell receptor beta chain. The data were obtained in a study of shared clonotypes between healthy human individuals. Clones were sequenced by immunoSEQ multiplex PCR, and TCRdb holds only the in-frame ones, with some missing. The sample yields approximately 620,000 clones, around 97% seen once. CDR1 is MNHEY and CDR2 is SVGAGI in the germline V gene. The ends lost 5 bases at V and 5 bases at J; junction bases unmatched: 9. This CDR3 comprises 14 residues. The chain combines TRBV6-5 with TRBJ2-7; 7 bases align to TRBD1. Sequenced input: naive CD4+ T cells sorted from blood. The subset: CD45RA+ positively selected. The sequence was obtained from a woman aged 25-40 years in good health. CDR3 bases: TGTGCCAGCAGTAGGAACAGGGGTCCCAACGAGCAGTACTTC. Translated, it gives CASSRNRGPNEQYF.